The 32 T cell receptor beta chains reported below all come from one sample, sequenced in a study of blood T cell repertoires in COVID-19. Only in-frame clones appear in the TCRdb table, and some are missing; sequencing was by immunoSEQ multiplex PCR. The table lists some 270,000 clones, under 95% of them singletons. Sequencing was performed on PBMCs or T cells enriched from blood (not recorded which). Receptors originate from a man in his forties or fifties who had been exposed to COVID-19.

V is TRBV9 and J is TRBJ2-1; TRBD1 agrees at 7 bases. V dropped 1 base and J dropped 4; count of bases not matched to a gene: 5. The CDR3 loop spans 15 amino acids. Germline CDR1 SGDLS, CDR2 YYNGEE. CDR3 nucleotides: TGTGCCAGCAGCGTAACGGGACAGCCATACAATGAGCAGTTCTTC. It specifies CASSVTGQPYNEQFF. The full variable domain, completed using reference TRBV9 and TRBJ2-1, is DSGVTQTPKHLITATGQRVTLRCSPRSGDLSVYWYQQSLDQGLQFLIQYYNGEERAKGNILERFSAQQFPDLHSELNLSSLELGDSALYFCASSVTGQPYNEQFFGPGTRLTVL.

This clone was observed once. The chain joins TRBV3-1 (or the pseudogene TRBV3-2) to TRBJ1-5, with D tentatively TRBD1 (5 bases). Germline assignment: CDR1 LGHDT and CDR2 YNNKEL (reference sequence). CDR3 length: 15 residues. The V end lost 2 bases, the J end lost 7 bases, and 15 bases lay between the germline ends. In nucleotides, the CDR3 is TGTGCCAGCAGCCAAAACCTCGGCAGGGCCCAGCCCCAGCATTTT. Amino acid sequence: CASSQNLGRAQPQHF.

The chain carries TRBV11-1 and TRBJ2-5; the match to TRBD2 covers 9 bases. This CDR3 is built from 16 residues. In germline, CDR1 is SGHAT, CDR2 FQDESV (reference sequence). Trimming took 5 bases from V and 2 from J; bases not matched to a gene: 9. CDR3 amino acids: CASSQGLAEGQETQYF. DNA of the CDR3: TGTGCCAGCAGCCAGGGACTAGCAGAGGGTCAAGAGACCCAGTACTTC. Combining the CDR3 with reference TRBV11-1 and TRBJ2-5 gives the whole variable domain EAEVAQSPRYKITEKSQAVAFWCDPISGHATLYWYRQILGQGPELLVQFQDESVVDDSQLPKDRFSAERLKGVDSTLKIQPAELGDSAMYLCASSQGLAEGQETQYFGPGTRLLVL.

The rearrangement joins TRBV11-2 to TRBJ2-1; TRBD2 matches at 7 bases. This CDR3 has 16 amino acids. With 0 bases clipped from V and 7 bases from J, the junction kept 9 bases outside the gene matches. The germline CDR1 and CDR2 sequences are SGHAT and FQNNGV. CDR3 sequence: CASSLDLWLAANEQFF. The CDR3 DNA follows: TGTGCCAGCAGCTTAGATCTATGGCTAGCGGCAAATGAGCAGTTCTTC.

The chain employs TRBV3-1 (or the pseudogene TRBV3-2) and TRBJ2-1; 8 positions match TRBD2. V shed 2 bases, J shed 7 bases, and the junction held 7 bases outside the gene matches. CDR3 length equals 15 residues. Germline CDR1 reads LGHDT; CDR2 reads YNNKEL (reference sequence). The CDR3 nucleotides are TGTGCCAGCAGCCAACCGGGACTAGGAAAAAATGAGCAGTTCTTC. Translation: CASSQPGLGKNEQFF.

The chain couples TRBV11-2 to TRBJ1-4; TRBD1 matches 7 bases. After removal of 5 bases from V and 5 bases from J, the junction contained 8 bases not matched to a gene. Per the germline V gene, CDR1 is SGHAT and CDR2 is FQNNGV. The CDR3 has 15 residues. CDR3: CASSPGRGGNEKLFF. The CDR3 bases are TGTGCCAGCAGCCCAGGACGAGGGGGCAATGAAAAACTGTTTTTT.

The chain joins TRBV30 to TRBJ1-2; no firm D call. The germline V and J ends were trimmed by 2 bases and 3 bases, with 7 bases remaining between them. CDR1 and CDR2 from the germline V gene are GTSNPN and SVGIG (reference sequence). The CDR3 consists of 12 residues. The chain's CDR3 is CAWSSSDYGYTF. The DNA for the CDR3 is TGTGCCTGGAGTTCGTCAGACTATGGCTACACCTTC.

A single count supports this clone. V and J are TRBV6-5 and TRBJ2-3; no firm D call. CDR1 is MNHEY, CDR2 SVGAGI, per germline. The CDR3 length is 14 residues. V was clipped by 7 bases and J by 0 bases, with 11 bases between them. CDR3 amino acids: CASKDSHSTDTQYF. The CDR3 DNA sequence: TGTGCCAGCAAAGACTCGCATAGCACAGATACGCAGTATTTT.

The chain is built from TRBV2 and TRBJ1-1, with TRBD1 as a possible D gene (6 bases). The CDR3 sequence is 14 residues long. V lost 5 bases to trimming and J lost 5 bases, with 15 bases between them. In germline, CDR1 is SNHLY, CDR2 FYNNEI. The CDR3 here is CASSLYREGTEAFF. In DNA, the CDR3 is TGTGCCAGCAGTTTGTACAGGGAGGGGACTGAAGCTTTCTTT. Full variable domain (rest looked up from reference TRBV2 and TRBJ1-1): EPEVTQTPSHQVTQMGQEVILRCVPISNHLYFYWYRQILGQKVEFLVSFYNNEISEKSEIFDDQFSVERPDGSNFTLKIRSTKLEDSAMYFCASSLYREGTEAFFGQGTRLTVV.

The rearrangement joins TRBV19 to TRBJ1-2; TRBD1 is a possible D gene (5 bases). The germline gives CDR1 LNHDA, CDR2 SQIVND (reference sequence). The CDR3 is made up of 12 amino acids. Deletions cut 5 bases from V and 8 bases from J, with 12 bases between. CDR3 in DNA: TGTGCCAGTAGTCCTCCGACAGACGGCTACACCTTC. This gives the protein CASSPPTDGYTF.

The chain links TRBV11-1 to TRBJ2-5, with D perhaps matching TRBD1 (6 bases). This CDR3 region has 14 residues. Germline values: CDR1 SGHAT, CDR2 FQDESV (reference sequence). The V end was cut by 4 bases, the J end by 1 base, with 10 bases between. The CDR3 here is CASSYTGIQETQYF. DNA for the CDR3: TGTGCCAGCAGCTATACAGGGATCCAAGAGACCCAGTACTTC.

The chain couples TRBV4-3 to TRBJ1-6; unclear D gene. The ends were cut back, 2 bases at V and 8 bases at J, with 10 bases in the middle. CDR3 length: 14 amino acids. Germline loops: CDR1 LGHNA, CDR2 YSLEER. The DNA for the CDR3 is TGCGCCAGCAGCCAAAACCCGGTCGATTCACCCCTCCACTTT. It codes for CASSQNPVDSPLHF.

This clone was recorded only once. V is TRBV29-1 and J is TRBJ1-4; D ambiguous. Germline CDR1 and CDR2: SQVTM and ANQGSEA. The CDR3 consists of 12 residues. Trimming removed 5 bases from V and 8 bases from J, with 12 bases in between. The DNA of the CDR3 is TGCAGCGTTACGGCTAGAGGAGAAAAACTGTTTTTT. Encoded protein: CSVTARGEKLFF.

This clone was counted a single time. The V and J genes are TRBV28 and TRBJ1-5; D gene unclear. Trimming removed 2 bases from V and 2 bases from J, with 7 bases in between. CDR1 and CDR2 (germline): MDHEN, SYDVKM. The length of the CDR3 is 14 residues. CDR3 DNA: TGTGCCAGCAGTTTAGAGGTAGGCAATCAGCCCCAGCATTTT. Its protein product is CASSLEVGNQPQHF.

This clone was seen just once. The chain has TRBV5-1 and TRBJ1-5; no firm D call. This CDR3 has 15 residues. Trimming took off 0 bases at V and 7 bases at J, with 14 bases between the two ends. The germline V gene encodes CDR1 SGHRS and CDR2 YFSETQ. CDR3 nucleotide sequence: TGCGCCAGCAGCTTGGCCGGTAATCGAGGACAGCCCCAGCATTTT. This gives the protein CASSLAGNRGQPQHF. The complete variable domain, with remaining parts taken from reference TRBV5-1 and TRBJ1-5, reads KAGVTQTPRYLIKTRGQQVTLSCSPISGHRSVSWYQQTPGQGLQFLFEYFSETQRNKGNFPGRFSGRQFSNSRSEMNVSTLELGDSALYLCASSLAGNRGQPQHFGDGTRLSIL.

This clone showed up just a few times. A read error may account for a junction end that differs from germline. This chain links TRBV9 with TRBJ1-1; no clear D. The CDR3 is 14 amino acids. The V gene's germline CDR1 is SGDLS and CDR2 YYNGEE. The CDR3 DNA follows: TGTGCCAGCAGCGTAGCGGGATTGAAAACTGAAGCTTTCTTT. Protein: CASSVAGLKTEAFF.

The V gene is TRBV19, the J gene TRBJ2-7, with 10 bases identical to TRBD2. Germline CDR1 LNHDA, CDR2 SQIVND (reference sequence). Germline trimming cut 5 bases from V and 5 bases from J; bases unmatched to any gene: 15. The length of the CDR3 is 17 residues. CDR3 nucleotide sequence: TGTGCCAGTAGTCAAGGCGTGTGGGCTAGCGGGAGCCACGAGCAGTACTTC. It codes for CASSQGVWASGSHEQYF.

The J gene is TRBJ2-5, the V gene TRBV5-1; 7 nucleotides align to TRBD2. V trimming: 1 base; J trimming: 2 bases; junction bases outside the gene matches: 11. The CDR3 sequence is 17 residues long. Germline loops: CDR1 SGHRS, CDR2 YFSETQ. The CDR3 bases are TGCGCCAGCAGCTTGCGACTAGCTGTGGGAAAGCAAGAGACCCAGTACTTC. Translation: CASSLRLAVGKQETQYF.

This chain links TRBV28 with TRBJ2-7, with a weak D call TRBD1 (6 bases). Trimming shortened V by 6 bases and J by 0 bases, and 12 bases separated the two germline ends. CDR1 MDHEN and CDR2 SYDVKM come from the germline V gene. This CDR3 has 14 residues. The CDR3 bases are TGTGCCAGCAGATGGGGGCCTTCCTCCTACGAGCAGTACTTC. Protein product: CASRWGPSSYEQYF.

This sequence joins TRBV27 and TRBJ2-2; TRBD1 matches at 9 bases. The ends lost 6 bases at V and 3 bases at J; junction bases unmatched: 8. Germline lookup yields CDR1 MNHEY and CDR2 SMNVEV (reference sequence). This CDR3 is built from 16 residues. Here the CDR3 reads CASSRPGQGDTGELFF. The CDR3, as DNA: TGTGCCAGCAGCCGGCCGGGACAGGGAGACACCGGGGAGCTGTTTTTT.

The genes are TRBV5-1 and TRBJ1-1, with 7 bases matching TRBD1. With 0 bases clipped from V and 5 bases from J, the junction kept 7 bases outside the gene matches. Germline V gene lookup returns CDR1 SGHRS and CDR2 YFSETQ. The length of the CDR3 is 15 residues. The CDR3 protein is CASSLAGQEGTEAFF. Here the CDR3 DNA reads TGCGCCAGCAGCTTGGCCGGACAGGAGGGGACTGAAGCTTTCTTT. Together with reference TRBV5-1 and TRBJ1-1, the CDR3 gives the full variable domain: KAGVTQTPRYLIKTRGQQVTLSCSPISGHRSVSWYQQTPGQGLQFLFEYFSETQRNKGNFPGRFSGRQFSNSRSEMNVSTLELGDSALYLCASSLAGQEGTEAFFGQGTRLTVV.

This clone was seen a few times. The chain couples TRBV5-1 to TRBJ2-1; the match to TRBD2 covers 11 bases. J gave up 3 bases and V 2 bases, and 1 base lay outside the gene matches. The germline CDR1 and CDR2 sequences are SGHRS and YFSETQ. The CDR3 totals 15 residues. The CDR3 sequence is CASSFTSGSYNEQFF. The CDR3 DNA sequence: TGCGCCAGCAGCTTTACTAGCGGGAGCTACAATGAGCAGTTCTTC.

The CDR3: CASSSSGTGGNEQFF. The CDR3 bases are TGTGCCAGCAGCTCCTCCGGGACAGGGGGCAATGAGCAGTTCTTC. The genes are TRBV11-2 and TRBJ2-1, with TRBD1 identical over 11 bases. This CDR3 comprises 15 residues. The V segment lost 4 bases and the J segment 6 bases; nucleotides outside the gene matches: 5. From germline, CDR1 is SGHAT and CDR2 FQNNGV.

The chain carries TRBV2 and TRBJ1-4, with 7 bases aligning to TRBD1. Per the germline V gene, CDR1 is SNHLY and CDR2 is FYNNEI. The CDR3 sequence is 14 residues long. The ends lost 0 bases at V and 7 bases at J; junction bases unmatched: 2. This chain's CDR3 is CASSEATGSEKLFF. DNA for the CDR3: TGTGCCAGCAGTGAAGCGACAGGGAGTGAAAAACTGTTTTTT. Drawing the rest from reference TRBV2 and TRBJ1-4, the complete variable domain is EPEVTQTPSHQVTQMGQEVILRCVPISNHLYFYWYRQILGQKVEFLVSFYNNEISEKSEIFDDQFSVERPDGSNFTLKIRSTKLEDSAMYFCASSEATGSEKLFFGSGTQLSVL.

V gene TRBV28 combines with J gene TRBJ2-1; 15 bases are shared with TRBD2. This CDR3 region has 16 residues. V shed 5 bases, J shed 8 bases, and the junction held 7 bases outside the gene matches. Looked up from germline, CDR1 is MDHEN and CDR2 is SYDVKM. In DNA, the CDR3 is TGTGCCAGCAGTCCTCCGGGACTAGCGGGAGGATATGAGCAGTTCTTC. This codes for CASSPPGLAGGYEQFF. Looking up the rest from reference TRBV28 and TRBJ2-1 gives the full variable domain: DVKVTQSSRYLVKRTGEKVFLECVQDMDHENMFWYRQDPGLGLRLIYFSYDVKMKEKGDIPEGYSVSREKKERFSLILESASTNQTSMYLCASSPPGLAGGYEQFFGPGTRLTVL.

The chain recombines TRBV9 with TRBJ2-2; TRBD2 matches at 9 bases. Germline V lookup: CDR1 SGDLS, CDR2 YYNGEE. Trimming removed 3 bases from V and 4 bases from J; junction bases left unmatched: 7. The CDR3 loop spans 16 amino acids. CDR3 bases: TGTGCCAGCAGCGAAATGGCACTAGCGGGCACCGGGGAGCTGTTTTTT. Translating gives CASSEMALAGTGELFF.

The chain joins TRBV19 to TRBJ1-5, with D hard to call. Deletions cut 3 bases from V and 4 bases from J, with 13 bases between. From germline, CDR1 is LNHDA and CDR2 SQIVND (reference sequence). This CDR3 is built from 15 residues. The CDR3 region is CASSMPAAGNQPQHF. The CDR3, as DNA: TGTGCCAGTAGTATGCCTGCGGCCGGGAATCAGCCCCAGCATTTT.

The rearrangement joins TRBV5-6 to TRBJ2-1, with 10 bases aligning to TRBD1. The CDR3 contains 15 residues. CDR1 is SGHDT, CDR2 YYEEEE, per germline. V lost 2 bases to trimming and J lost 9 bases; unmatched junction nucleotides: 8. CDR3 coding DNA: TGTGCCAGCAGCTTCGGGACAGGGGAAGTCGGTGAGCAGTTCTTC. The encoded protein is CASSFGTGEVGEQFF.

The V gene is TRBV12-3 or TRBV12-4, the J gene TRBJ1-4; D not resolved. This CDR3 has 11 amino acids. The ends were cut back, 3 bases at V and 7 bases at J, with 3 bases in the middle. The CDR3 nucleotides read TGTGCCAGCAGTTTTCGTGAAAAACTGTTTTTT. Translating it yields CASSFREKLFF.

This chain uses TRBV6-5 with TRBJ1-1; 7 bases match TRBD1. This CDR3 region has 15 residues. V lost 2 bases, J lost 5 bases, and 8 bases stayed unmatched. Germline V gene lookup returns CDR1 MNHEY and CDR2 SVGAGI. The CDR3, as DNA: TGTGCCAGCAGTTACATTTCCGCAGGGGGAACTGAAGCTTTCTTT. Protein sequence: CASSYISAGGTEAFF.

The chain recombines TRBV28 with TRBJ2-7, with TRBD2 identical over 8 bases. This CDR3 spans 16 amino acids. The germline V gene has CDR1 MDHEN and CDR2 SYDVKM. J gave up 4 bases and V 4 bases, and 12 bases lay outside the gene matches. The CDR3 region is CASSSQGGRPLYEQYF. The CDR3 bases are TGTGCCAGCAGTTCCCAGGGCGGGAGGCCTCTGTACGAGCAGTACTTC.

This chain uses TRBV5-1 with TRBJ2-7; D may be TRBD1 (8 bases). The CDR3 consists of 17 residues. Germline CDR1 reads SGHRS; CDR2 reads YFSETQ. The germline V and J ends were trimmed by 3 bases and 6 bases, with 25 bases remaining between them. CDR3 nucleotides: TGCGCCAGCAGCTCCATCTCTCTTATACAGGGGGAGGGCGAGCAGTACTTC. Residues: CASSSISLIQGEGEQYF.